These 27 T cell receptor beta chains were all obtained from the same sample, sequenced in a study of T cells in Graves' hyperthyroidism and ophthalmopathy (dated by TCRdb to between 2018 and 2020). Library preparation was by multiplex PCR. Sequenced using an Illumina HiSeq 2000. The TCR beta CDR3 regions were amplified from the RNA transcripts. The first round of RT-PCR for the TCR CDR3 was performed with the HTBI primer set and the Qiagen OneStep RT-PCR kit. The public reads were reanalyzed by TCRdb: fastp trimming at Q25, MiXCR alignment, in-frame beta chains only. Identical CDR3 proteins give one entry, which carries the most common genes and DNA. The sample table shows about 610,000 distinct CDR3 sequences, and around 15% are seen once. Together, the top ten hold about 3.9% of the sample. The sequenced sample was blood. Receptor source: a woman aged 40 to 49 with Graves' ophthalmopathy.

This clonotype was detected only a few times. CDR3 DNA sequence: TGTGCCAGCGGGCTGACAGGGTTCGATAACACCGGGGAGCTGTTTTTT. This codes for CASGLTGFDNTGELFF. The chain is built from TRBV12-3 or TRBV12-4 and TRBJ2-2; 7 bases agree with TRBD1. The CDR3 consists of 16 residues. After removal of 8 bases from V and 2 bases from J, the junction contained 11 bases not matched to a gene.

This clonotype was detected ten times or more. The chain is built from TRBV12-3 or TRBV12-4 and TRBJ2-7; TRBD1 or TRBD2 may be the D gene (5 bases each). This CDR3 contains 14 residues. V lost 8 bases and J 0 bases, leaving 14 bases between the germline ends. The CDR3, as DNA: TGTGCCAGCGGGACGACGGGAAGCTCCTACGAGCAGTACTTC. This translates into CASGTTGSSYEQYF.

This chain connects TRBV7-9 to TRBJ1-5; no firm D call. Germline V gene sequence: CDR1 SEHNR, CDR2 FQNEAQ (reference sequence). The CDR3 sequence is 12 residues long. V lost 3 bases to trimming and J lost 3 bases, with 3 bases between them. CDR3: CASSLHNQPQHF. The CDR3 DNA reads TGTGCCAGCAGCTTGCACAATCAGCCCCAGCATTTT.

This clonotype was found many times. The chain combines TRBV12-3 or TRBV12-4 with TRBJ1-3; D remains ambiguous. This CDR3 comprises 14 residues. The V end lost 4 bases, the J end lost 2 bases, and 9 bases lay between the germline ends. The CDR3 loop is CASSYGITGNTIYF. The CDR3 DNA follows: TGTGCCAGCAGTTACGGGATTACTGGAAACACCATATATTTT.

Ten or more counts support this clonotype. This sequence joins TRBV27 and TRBJ2-7, with D unclear. CDR1 and CDR2 (germline): MNHEY, SMNVEV (reference sequence). This CDR3 is built from 15 residues. Between the trimmed V and J ends, which lost 5 bases and 1 base, there was a span of 15 bases. The DNA of the CDR3 is TGTGCCAGCAGTCGTCTTTCCTTCACGTCCTACGAGCAGTACTTC. Protein: CASSRLSFTSYEQYF.

The V call is TRBV28, the J call TRBJ2-2; 15 bases align to TRBD2. The CDR3 consists of 16 residues. J lost 7 bases, V lost 7 bases, and 7 bases had no gene match. Germline V CDR1 and CDR2: MDHEN, SYDVKM. This CDR3 reads CASTSRTSGRGGELFF. Written as DNA, the CDR3 is TGTGCCAGCACCTCAAGGACTAGCGGGAGGGGCGGGGAGCTGTTTTTT.

This clonotype was detected many times. The chain has TRBV6-5 and TRBJ2-5; TRBD1 matches 9 bases. Germline CDR1 is MNHEY and CDR2 is SVGAGI. The trim removed 6 bases at V and 5 bases at J, leaving 4 bases unmatched. The CDR3 spans 13 residues. The CDR3 spells CASRGQGLETQYF. The DNA of the CDR3 is TGTGCCAGCAGAGGACAGGGGCTCGAGACCCAGTACTTC.

This clonotype was observed at least ten times. J is TRBJ1-5 and V is TRBV12-3 or TRBV12-4; 9 bases align to TRBD1. After removal of 5 bases from V and 0 bases from J, the junction contained 11 bases not matched to a gene. The CDR3 has 18 amino acids. CDR3 loop: CASSHLPGQGLSNQPQHF. In DNA form, the CDR3 reads TGTGCCAGCAGTCATCTCCCGGGACAGGGCCTTAGCAATCAGCCCCAGCATTTT.

This chain joins TRBV7-2 and TRBJ1-2, with 9 bases aligning to TRBD1. With 0 bases clipped from V and 7 bases from J, the junction kept 9 bases outside the gene matches. Germline V gives CDR1 SGHTA, CDR2 FQGNSA. This CDR3 has 16 residues. The DNA of the CDR3 is TGTGCCAGCAGCTTAGCGCTAACTGGGACAGGGCCTGGCTACACCTTC. It translates to CASSLALTGTGPGYTF.

This clonotype was detected many times. The rearrangement links TRBV30 to TRBJ2-7; D remains unclear. The V end lost 0 bases, the J end lost 3 bases, and 12 bases lay between the germline ends. Looked up from germline, CDR1 is GTSNPN and CDR2 is SVGIG (reference sequence). The CDR3 runs 14 residues. The CDR3 nucleotides read TGTGCCTGGAGTGTGTTTTCCGGCAGCTACGAGCAGTACTTC. Residues: CAWSVFSGSYEQYF.

The table lists this clonotype with many counts. The gene calls are TRBV27 and TRBJ2-7; 12 bases map to TRBD2. The V gene's germline CDR1 is MNHEY and CDR2 SMNVEV (reference sequence). Germline trimming cut 3 bases from V and 3 bases from J; bases unmatched to any gene: 3. The CDR3 consists of 15 residues. This CDR3 reads CASSFASGRVYEQYF. The CDR3 nucleotides read TGTGCCAGCAGTTTCGCTAGCGGGAGGGTCTACGAGCAGTACTTC.

This clonotype was picked up many times. This chain joins TRBV28 and TRBJ2-4, with D hard to call. This CDR3 spans 14 amino acids. Germline values: CDR1 MDHEN, CDR2 SYDVKM. Trimming removed 4 bases at V and 0 bases at J, with 7 bases between. The DNA for the CDR3 is TGTGCCAGCAGTTGGGATCTAGCCAAAAACATTCAGTACTTC. Protein: CASSWDLAKNIQYF.

The gene calls are TRBV11-3 and TRBJ2-2, with 9 bases matching TRBD1. J lost 5 bases, V lost 1 base, and 11 bases had no gene match. The CDR3 covers 18 residues. CDR1 and CDR2 from the germline V gene are SGHNT and YENEEA. The CDR3 nucleotides are TGTGCCAGCAGCTTAGTGGGGGGGGGACAGGGAATAACCGGGGAGCTGTTTTTT. Translated: CASSLVGGGQGITGELFF.

This clonotype was recorded at least ten times. J is TRBJ1-1 and V is TRBV10-3, with TRBD1 identical over 7 bases. Germline V gene sequence: CDR1 ENHRY, CDR2 SYGVKD. There are 13 residues in the CDR3. Trimming removed 6 bases from V and 3 bases from J; junction bases left unmatched: 4. Here the CDR3 reads CAIRLDRDTEAFF. DNA of the CDR3: TGTGCCATCAGGTTAGACAGGGACACTGAAGCTTTCTTT.

This clonotype was recorded at least ten times. The chain is built from TRBV19 and TRBJ2-7; the D call may be TRBD1 or TRBD2 (5 bases each). CDR3 length: 13 amino acids. Trimming took off 2 bases at V and 2 bases at J, with 7 bases between the two ends. Germline V gene lookup returns CDR1 LNHDA and CDR2 SQIVND (reference sequence). CDR3 bases: TGTGCCAGTAGTATACAGGGACCCTACGAGCAGTACTTC. Residues: CASSIQGPYEQYF.

This clonotype appeared many times. The chain couples TRBV6-2 or TRBV6-3 to TRBJ2-7; TRBD2 might be the D (5 bases). V was trimmed by 6 bases and J by 4 bases, leaving 25 bases between them. Germline CDR1 and CDR2: MNHEY and SVGEGT. The CDR3 totals 17 residues. The CDR3 region has the DNA TGTGCCAGCAGGGAGCCAGCGGCATGGGTAAACTCGTACGAGCAGTACTTC. It yields the protein CASREPAAWVNSYEQYF.

The chain uses TRBV9 and TRBJ2-4, with 9 bases identical to TRBD1. The CDR3 has 16 residues. Unmatched junction bases numbered 6, after V lost 0 bases and J lost 5 bases. The V gene's germline CDR1 is SGDLS and CDR2 YYNGEE. CDR3 protein: CASSVGDREGENIQYF. For the CDR3, the DNA is TGTGCCAGCAGCGTAGGGGACAGGGAGGGTGAAAACATTCAGTACTTC.

This clonotype occurred many times. A junction end diverges from the germline sequence, so it may reflect a read error. This chain uses TRBV4-3 with TRBJ2-7, with D perhaps matching TRBD2 (5 bases). This CDR3 comprises 14 residues. Germline V gene data show CDR1 as LGHNA and CDR2 as YSLEER. The CDR3 loop reads CASSEDLGSYEQYF. CDR3 nucleotide sequence: TGCGCCAGCAGCGAAGACCTAGGGAGCTACGAGCAGTACTTC.

This clonotype was detected many times. The CDR3 loop is CASSFLQGQDGYTF. The CDR3 nucleotides read TGCGCCAGCAGCTTTCTCCAGGGACAGGATGGCTACACCTTC. The chain recombines TRBV5-1 with TRBJ1-2; 8 bases match TRBD1. This CDR3 has 14 residues. V gave up 2 bases and J gave up 6 bases; unmatched junction bases: 6. CDR1 and CDR2 (germline): SGHRS, YFSETQ. Drawing the rest from reference TRBV5-1 and TRBJ1-2, the complete variable domain is KAGVTQTPRYLIKTRGQQVTLSCSPISGHRSVSWYQQTPGQGLQFLFEYFSETQRNKGNFPGRFSGRQFSNSRSEMNVSTLELGDSALYLCASSFLQGQDGYTFGSGTRLTVV.

Ten or more counts support this clonotype. V gene TRBV6-2 or TRBV6-3 combines with J gene TRBJ1-2, with D possibly being TRBD1 (5 bases). This CDR3 is built from 15 residues. With 4 bases removed from V and 4 bases from J, the gap between germline ends came to 16 bases. Germline V lookup: CDR1 MNHEY, CDR2 SVGEGT. CDR3 amino acids: CASSSGMDGAYGYTF. The CDR3, as DNA: TGTGCCAGCAGTTCGGGGATGGACGGGGCCTATGGCTACACCTTC.

This clonotype has a count of ten or more. The chain employs TRBV6-2 or TRBV6-3 and TRBJ2-5, with D uncertain. The CDR3 consists of 12 residues. The V and J ends lost 6 bases and 5 bases respectively, with 10 bases between them. CDR1 and CDR2 from the germline V gene are MNHEY and SVGEGT. CDR3 in amino acids: CASRPPGETQYF. CDR3 nucleotide sequence: TGTGCCAGCAGACCCCCTGGGGAGACCCAGTACTTC.

This clonotype was seen only a few times. This rearrangement joins TRBV25-1 to TRBJ1-2; D gene ambiguous. This CDR3 is built from 14 residues. V gave up 0 bases and J gave up 2 bases, with 7 bases separating them. Germline V gene data show CDR1 as MGHDK and CDR2 as SYGVNS. The CDR3 spells CASSEYPANYGYTF. In DNA form, the CDR3 reads TGTGCCAGCAGTGAATACCCAGCCAACTATGGCTACACCTTC.

This clonotype came up many times. The J gene is TRBJ1-1, the V gene TRBV12-3 or TRBV12-4, with 7 bases that match TRBD1. This CDR3 is 13 amino acids long. Germline trimming cut 6 bases from V and 3 bases from J; bases unmatched to any gene: 4. The chain's CDR3 is CASSGQADTEAFF. DNA for the CDR3: TGTGCCAGCAGCGGACAGGCCGACACTGAAGCTTTCTTT.

This clonotype has ten or more counts. This chain joins TRBV18 and TRBJ2-7; no firm D call. The V end lost 2 bases, the J end lost 4 bases, and 12 bases lay between the germline ends. Looked up from germline, CDR1 is KGHSH and CDR2 is LQKENI. The CDR3 loop spans 14 amino acids. CDR3 sequence reads: CASSPNSIDYEQYF. The CDR3 nucleotides read TGTGCCAGCTCACCAAACAGTATCGATTACGAGCAGTACTTC.

This clonotype was counted ten times or more. V usage is TRBV12-3 or TRBV12-4 and J usage is TRBJ1-5; TRBD1 matches at 7 bases. Losses at the gene ends were 3 bases for V and 9 bases for J; bases not matched to a gene: 5. This CDR3 has 13 residues. CDR3 coding DNA: TGTGCCAGCAGTTTTACAGGGGAGCGGCCCCAGCATTTT. Its translation is CASSFTGERPQHF.

This chain uses TRBV28 with TRBJ2-4; possibly TRBD1 for D (6 bases). The CDR3 consists of 14 residues. Germline V CDR1 and CDR2: MDHEN, SYDVKM. Trimming took off 6 bases at V and 5 bases at J, with 14 bases between the two ends. This CDR3 is CASRGEQGENIQYF. DNA for the CDR3: TGTGCCAGCAGGGGGGAACAGGGAGAAAACATTCAGTACTTC.

This clonotype was recorded at least ten times. The chain carries TRBV29-1 and TRBJ2-2; 12 bases align to TRBD2. Germline CDR1 SQVTM, CDR2 ANQGSEA. V trimming: 2 bases; J trimming: 1 base; junction bases outside the gene matches: 5. The CDR3 is 17 amino acids. The DNA for the CDR3 is TGCAGCGTTGAAAGGGAGGGACTAGCGGGGAACACCGGGGAGCTGTTTTTT. This translates into CSVEREGLAGNTGELFF.